This TCR beta chain originates from a study of post-analysis software for immune sequencing data. Deletions cut 3 bases from V and 9 bases from J, with 18 bases between. The CDR3 sequence is 14 residues long. Germline CDR1 and CDR2: DFQATT and SNEGSKA (reference sequence). Study-wide results and limits: Samples sharing a preparation batch grouped tightly together when assessed by F measure. There were a few TRBV segments more frequent in patients than controls, and TRBV5-6, TRBV5-1 and TRBV20-1 were among them. For normalized Chao1 diversity, multiple sclerosis patients scored significantly lower than controls did.

On this clonotype itself: As yet, its antigen is unknown.

Unique molecular identifiers were present in the TCR beta cDNA libraries. Between roughly 0.95 and 10 million T cells gave rise to around 500,000 cDNA molecules. MiXCR was run by TCRdb on the PCR reads, yielding one entry per CDR3 protein. The sample shows approximately 690,000 distinct CDR3 sequences, 59% of them seen only once. J is TRBJ2-1 and V is TRBV20-1; D is unresolved. The sequenced sample consisted of blood. The clonotype comes from a girl aged 2 to 10 with multiple sclerosis. The CDR3 loop is CSASPNLMPVEQFF. The DNA for the CDR3 is TGCAGTGCTAGCCCCAATCTCATGCCCGTTGAGCAGTTCTTC.